This entry lists 27 T cell receptor beta chains sequenced from one sample in a study of T cell repertoires in cytomegalovirus infection (dated by TCRdb to the late 2010s). Sequencer: Illumina HiSeq 1500. The public reads were quality trimmed at Q25 with fastp and then assembled into clones with MiXCR by TCRdb, keeping productive beta chains. Each CDR3 protein appears once, grouped with its most common genes and DNA. This sample lists 650,000 to 900,000 distinct CDR3 sequences; around a third were detected once. Roughly 12% of the sample is in the top ten clones. The treatment or condition label corresponds to: in vitro stimulation with specific CMV peptide epitopes to enrich CMV-specific T cells. These receptors have no identified antigens. The sample in question was cultured CD8+ T cells from PBMCs, obtained from culture after CMV antigen stimulation. These receptors came from a human donor in good health (CMV status not recorded). Some clones in this sample may be carry-over from other donors' samples.

Worth noting for this clonotype: A much bigger clone sits one base away, suggesting this may be a read error. The J gene is TRBJ2-7, the V gene TRBV27; weak D call: TRBD1 (6 bases). Per the germline V gene, CDR1 is MNHEY and CDR2 is SMNVEV (reference sequence). V lost 3 bases, J lost 6 bases, and 18 bases lay in between. There are 15 residues in the CDR3. CDR3 DNA sequence: TGTGCCAGCAGTTTCATCTGGACAGTGGATATCGAGCAGTACTTC. It codes for CASSFIWTVDIEQYF.

This sequence joins TRBV7-8 and TRBJ1-2; D not resolved. Trimming removed 1 base from V and 8 bases from J, with 8 bases in between. Looked up from germline, CDR1 is SGHVS and CDR2 is FQNEAQ. The CDR3 is 12 amino acids. CDR3 coding DNA: TGTGCCAGCAGCTTAGGGCAGTCGGGCTACACCTTC. Protein: CASSLGQSGYTF.

This clonotype has ten or more counts. This chain uses TRBV7-6 with TRBJ2-3; D is uncertain. The CDR3 is made up of 15 amino acids. The germline V and J ends were trimmed by 2 bases and 4 bases, with 13 bases remaining between them. In germline, CDR1 is SGHVS, CDR2 FNYEAQ. The CDR3 region has the DNA TGTGCCAGCAGCTTAAATTATTTGGGGTCAGATACGCAGTATTTT. This encodes CASSLNYLGSDTQYF.

The V call is TRBV6-6, the J call TRBJ1-6; D ambiguous. Germline-derived CDR1 and CDR2 are MNHNY and SVGAGI (reference sequence). V lost 2 bases to trimming and J lost 9 bases, with 5 bases between them. This CDR3 region has 12 residues. The DNA of the CDR3 is TGTGCCAGCAGTTACCTGGGTTCACCCCTCCACTTT. As protein: CASSYLGSPLHF.

The CDR3 spells CASSLDPGLTRGNIQYF. The CDR3 DNA follows: TGTGCCAGCAGCTTGGACCCAGGGTTGACCCGCGGAAACATTCAGTACTTC. The chain links TRBV11-2 to TRBJ2-4, with D perhaps TRBD1 (5 bases). Trimming took 3 bases from V and 6 from J, leaving 21 bases between them. The CDR3 runs to 17 residues. Germline V CDR1 and CDR2: SGHAT, FQNNGV.

V gene TRBV7-1 combines with J gene TRBJ1-1; 8 bases are a match to TRBD1. TRBV7-1 is designated an ORF whose function remains uncertain. Trimming at V came to 7 bases and at J to 5 bases, leaving 6 bases not matched to a gene. The CDR3 has 13 residues. CDR3: CASTRTGRTEAFF. CDR3 sequence (DNA): TGTGCCAGCACCAGGACAGGGAGGACTGAAGCTTTCTTT.

The J gene is TRBJ2-3, the V gene TRBV7-9, with TRBD1 matching 9 bases. V trimming: 6 bases; J trimming: 2 bases; junction bases outside the gene matches: 6. Germline CDR1 reads SEHNR; CDR2 reads FQNEAQ (reference sequence). The CDR3 runs to 15 residues. This CDR3 is CASRAGQGATDTQYF. The CDR3 DNA follows: TGTGCCAGCAGAGCGGGACAGGGAGCCACAGATACGCAGTATTTT.

The chain has TRBV7-4 and TRBJ2-7; 7 nucleotides align to TRBD2. This CDR3 region has 14 residues. Germline V gene data show CDR1 as SGHVT and CDR2 as SQSDAQ. The junction had 6 bases not matched to a gene; V was cut back by 5 bases and J by 2 bases. Here the CDR3 reads CASSRPGTTYEQYF. Written as DNA, the CDR3 is TGTGCCAGCAGCCGTCCCGGGACTACCTACGAGCAGTACTTC.

This chain joins TRBV19 and TRBJ1-5; D perhaps matches TRBD1 (5 bases). CDR1 is LNHDA and CDR2 is SQIVND in the germline V gene (reference sequence). The CDR3 runs to 15 residues. V was pared by 0 bases and J by 5 bases, with 11 bases between. The DNA of the CDR3 is TGTGCCAGTAGTATAGAAGCAGGGTTTGATCAGCCCCAGCATTTT. Encoded protein: CASSIEAGFDQPQHF.

The chain links TRBV20-1 to TRBJ1-5, with no clear D. Germline V gene lookup returns CDR1 DFQATT and CDR2 SNEGSKA (reference sequence). The CDR3 length is 15 residues. V was trimmed by 1 base and J by 1 base, leaving 11 bases between them. DNA for the CDR3: TGCAGTGCTAGAGGGGTATCAGCCAGCAATCAGCCCCAGCATTTT. Residues: CSARGVSASNQPQHF.

Ten or more counts support this clonotype. The CDR3 is CASSLFRGHNEQFF. As DNA, the CDR3 is TGTGCCAGCAGTTTATTCAGGGGGCACAATGAGCAGTTCTTC. This chain joins TRBV12-3 or TRBV12-4 and TRBJ2-1, with TRBD1 matching 8 bases. J gave up 5 bases and V 2 bases, and 2 bases lay outside the gene matches. The CDR3 totals 14 residues.

The rearrangement uses TRBV11-2 and TRBJ2-1; weak D call: TRBD2 (6 bases). Germline V gene data show CDR1 as SGHAT and CDR2 as FQNNGV. V was shortened by 1 base and J by 4 bases, with 23 bases between the two germline ends. The CDR3 covers 19 residues. In DNA, the CDR3 is TGTGCCAGCAGCTTAGTATGGCGGGGCGGACCGGGGTTTTACAATGAGCAGTTCTTC. Translated, it gives CASSLVWRGGPGFYNEQFF.

A few counts support this clonotype. The chain is built from TRBV11-1 and TRBJ2-5, with D perhaps TRBD1 (5 bases). Germline CDR1 and CDR2: SGHAT and FQDESV (reference sequence). The CDR3 is 15 amino acids. Trimming removed 4 bases from V and 2 bases from J, with 14 bases in between. CDR3: CASSSEVGVQETQYF. The CDR3 DNA reads as TGTGCCAGCAGCTCCGAGGTAGGGGTTCAAGAGACCCAGTACTTC.

This sequence joins TRBV29-1 and TRBJ1-2; D is unresolved. This CDR3 is 14 amino acids long. Germline assignment: CDR1 SQVTM and CDR2 ANQGSEA. V dropped 4 bases and J dropped 4 bases, with 16 bases sitting between them. The CDR3 nucleotides are TGCAGCGTTGTCGGCCAGACCGCGGGCTATGGCTACACCTTC. Translated, it gives CSVVGQTAGYGYTF.

This chain links TRBV5-1 with TRBJ1-4; perhaps TRBD1 as D (6 bases). The CDR3 consists of 18 residues. Germline CDR1 is SGHRS and CDR2 is YFSETQ. V dropped 0 bases and J dropped 8 bases, with 23 bases sitting between them. The CDR3 sequence is CASSLAPKRQLQGEKLFF. Here the CDR3 DNA reads TGCGCCAGCAGCTTGGCCCCTAAGAGACAGCTACAGGGCGAAAAACTGTTTTTT.

The rearrangement links TRBV4-2 to TRBJ1-1, with a weak D call TRBD1 (6 bases). CDR1 LGHNA and CDR2 YNFKEQ come from the germline V gene. The V and J ends lost 2 bases and 0 bases respectively, with 19 bases between them. The CDR3 covers 18 residues. Here the CDR3 DNA reads TGTGCCAGCAGCCAACGTCAAGTTTTCGGGGACATGAACACTGAAGCTTTCTTT. Amino acids: CASSQRQVFGDMNTEAFF.

The V and J genes are TRBV9 and TRBJ2-3; maybe TRBD2 (6 bases). This CDR3 has 13 amino acids. Germline V gene sequence: CDR1 SGDLS, CDR2 YYNGEE. The V end lost 3 bases, the J end lost 6 bases, and 11 bases lay between the germline ends. The CDR3, as DNA: TGTGCCAGCAGCGCGGGAGACTGGGATACGCAGTATTTT. It codes for CASSAGDWDTQYF.

In this sample, this clonotype turned up a few times. This chain links TRBV28 with TRBJ1-3; TRBD1 might be the D (6 bases). V gave up 3 bases and J gave up 4 bases, with 10 bases separating them. The CDR3 length is 14 residues. Germline lookup yields CDR1 MDHEN and CDR2 SYDVKM. Written as DNA, the CDR3 is TGTGCCAGCAGTTTTTGGGGGGCCGGAAACACCATATATTTT. Protein product: CASSFWGAGNTIYF.

The chain couples TRBV15 to TRBJ1-2; TRBD1 is a possible D gene (6 bases). The germline V and J ends were trimmed by 2 bases and 4 bases, with 14 bases remaining between them. Germline V CDR1 and CDR2: LNHNV, YYDKDF (reference sequence). This CDR3 spans 15 amino acids. CDR3 sequence reads: CATSRPDRFPYGYTF. The CDR3 region has the DNA TGTGCCACCAGCAGACCAGACAGGTTTCCCTATGGCTACACCTTC.

About this clonotype: The junction departs from the called germline gene at one end, perhaps through a read error. The CDR3 reads CASKGTGSSNRPQHF. The CDR3 nucleotides read TGTGCCAGTAAGGGGACAGGGTCTAGCAATCGGCCCCAGCATTTT. The chain uses TRBV19 and TRBJ1-5; 9 nucleotides match TRBD1. Germline assignment: CDR1 LNHDA and CDR2 SQIVND (reference sequence). The CDR3 contains 15 residues.

This clonotype appeared a single time. The V and J genes are TRBV20-1 and TRBJ1-2; D may be TRBD1 (5 bases). V gave up 5 bases and J gave up 8 bases, with 15 bases separating them. The germline gives CDR1 DFQATT, CDR2 SNEGSKA (reference sequence). The CDR3 length is 12 residues. DNA for the CDR3: TGCAGTGCTTATCTCCGGGGGGACGGCTACACCTTC. It is translated as CSAYLRGDGYTF.

This clonotype was found once. A read error may account for a junction end that differs from germline. V is TRBV19 and J is TRBJ1-2, with 8 positions matching TRBD1. Germline loops: CDR1 LNHDA, CDR2 SQIVND (reference sequence). This CDR3 is 13 amino acids long. CDR3: CASCPQGDYGHTF. As DNA, the CDR3 is TGTGCCAGTTGTCCACAGGGGGACTATGGCCACACCTTC.

The V and J genes are TRBV7-9 and TRBJ2-7; D gene ambiguous. The CDR3 is 13 residues long. The germline CDR1 and CDR2 sequences are SEHNR and FQNEAQ (reference sequence). V was clipped by 7 bases and J by 4 bases, with 14 bases between them. The CDR3 bases are TGTGCCAGCACCCCTGAGCTGGGGTACGAGCAGTACTTC. Its translation: CASTPELGYEQYF.

At least ten counts were recorded for this clonotype. This CDR3 reads CASIHFFRDSYQPELLTYGYTF. The DNA for the CDR3 is TGTGCCAGCATCCATTTCTTCCGGGACAGTTATCAGCCCGAACTATTAACCTATGGCTACACCTTC. The J gene is TRBJ1-2, the V gene TRBV7-9, with TRBD1 identical over 7 bases. The CDR3 sequence is 22 residues long. Germline-derived CDR1 and CDR2 are SEHNR and FQNEAQ (reference sequence). With 7 bases clipped from V and 4 bases from J, the junction kept 33 bases outside the gene matches.

This clonotype was counted a few times. The chain combines TRBV7-6 with TRBJ2-2; D could derive from TRBD1 or TRBD2 (8 bases each). Trimming removed 4 bases at V and 5 bases at J, with 23 bases between. Germline-derived CDR1 and CDR2 are SGHVS and FNYEAQ. This CDR3 has 18 residues. The DNA for the CDR3 is TGTGCCAGCAGCTCGCGCGGGGGGCAGGGGGCGCCGACCGGGGAGCTGTTTTTT. It codes for CASSSRGGQGAPTGELFF.

This clonotype was seen only a few times. The chain has TRBV27 and TRBJ2-1, with D possibly matching TRBD2 (6 bases). The CDR3 runs to 14 residues. CDR1 is MNHEY and CDR2 is SMNVEV in the germline V gene (reference sequence). V was pared by 6 bases and J by 5 bases, with 14 bases between. The CDR3 region is CASSFAGGHNEQFF. The CDR3 nucleotides are TGTGCCAGCAGCTTTGCCGGGGGACACAATGAGCAGTTCTTC.

The genes are TRBV4-1 and TRBJ2-7, with no clear D. V was shortened by 0 bases and J by 0 bases, with 12 bases between the two germline ends. Germline V CDR1 and CDR2: MGHRA, YSYEKL. The CDR3 loop spans 16 amino acids. CDR3: CASSQDLTKHSYEQYF. In DNA, the CDR3 is TGCGCCAGCAGCCAAGATTTAACAAAGCACTCCTACGAGCAGTACTTC.